This T cell receptor (beta chain) was sequenced in a study of cytomegalovirus exposure and HLA in healthy donors. Findings and limits, study-wide: Reportedly, diagnosis of cytomegalovirus status by the classifier showed high specificity and sensitivity.

PCR was performed using 60 Vbeta and 13 Jbeta primers. Data came from immunoSEQ multiplex PCR; TCRdb stores just in-frame clones and leaves some out. The table shows over 150,000 clones, with approximately 79% occurring only once. As regards this clone: The antigen remains undetermined.

V lost 2 bases to trimming and J lost 8 bases, with 9 bases between them. Per the germline V gene, CDR1 is LNHDA and CDR2 is SQIVND (reference sequence). The CDR3 totals 13 residues. Input material: PBMCs. The clonotype originates from a middle-aged man in good health and CMV-seronegative. This rearrangement joins TRBV19 to TRBJ1-4; no clear D gene. The DNA of the CDR3 is TGTGCCAGTAGTATAACGGGTCGGGAAAAACTGTTTTTT. Residues: CASSITGREKLFF.